What follows are 32 T cell receptor beta chains derived from one specimen sequenced in a study of T cells in Graves' hyperthyroidism and ophthalmopathy. Regions amplified from RNA transcripts were the TCR beta CDR3 regions. Primed by the HTBI set, a first-round RT-PCR was run on the TCR CDR3. TCRdb re-derived calls from the multiplex PCR reads in MiXCR, one entry per CDR3 protein. The sample carries around 290,000 distinct CDR3 sequences, about 17% recorded once. Material for sequencing was blood. These receptors all stem from a woman aged 55-70 years with Graves' ophthalmopathy.

This rearrangement joins TRBV20-1 to TRBJ1-2; weak D call: TRBD1 (5 bases). The germline gives CDR1 DFQATT, CDR2 SNEGSKA (reference sequence). The V end was cut by 0 bases, the J end by 5 bases, with 13 bases between. This CDR3 region has 14 residues. CDR3 region: CSARDLGEIYGYTF. CDR3 nucleotide sequence: TGCAGTGCTAGAGATTTGGGGGAAATATATGGCTACACCTTC.

A few counts support this clonotype. The genes are TRBV19 and TRBJ1-5; possible D gene TRBD1, 5 bases. V lost 3 bases, J lost 1 base, and 7 bases lay in between. The germline gives CDR1 LNHDA, CDR2 SQIVND (reference sequence). This CDR3 has 14 residues. The CDR3 loop is CASSMWGSNQPQHF. In DNA, the CDR3 is TGTGCCAGTAGTATGTGGGGGAGCAATCAGCCCCAGCATTTT.

The chain carries TRBV6-6 and TRBJ2-4, with TRBD1 identical over 12 bases. The CDR3 sequence is 20 residues long. The junction had 9 bases not matched to a gene; V was cut back by 0 bases and J by 0 bases. The V gene's germline CDR1 is MNHNY and CDR2 SVGAGI (reference sequence). CDR3 bases: TGTGCCAGCAGTTACTCGAGTGGGACAGGGGGCGGATTAGCCAAAAACATTCAGTACTTC. It yields the protein CASSYSSGTGGGLAKNIQYF.

This clonotype appeared a few times. J is TRBJ1-5 and V is TRBV27; the D gene is possibly TRBD1 (6 bases). V was clipped by 7 bases and J by 2 bases, with 12 bases between them. Germline V gives CDR1 MNHEY, CDR2 SMNVEV (reference sequence). The CDR3 loop spans 14 amino acids. CDR3 loop: CASNPRGGNQPQHF. CDR3 bases: TGTGCCAGCAATCCCAGGGGCGGCAATCAGCCCCAGCATTTT.

This clonotype has only a few counts. The CDR3 region has the DNA TGTGCCAGCAGTTACTCTCGACAGGGTACTGAAGCTTTCTTT. Its protein product is CASSYSRQGTEAFF. This sequence joins TRBV6-2 or TRBV6-3 and TRBJ1-1, with 7 bases aligning to TRBD1. This CDR3 has 14 residues. J lost 5 bases, V lost 0 bases, and 3 bases had no gene match. CDR1 MNHEY and CDR2 SVGEGT come from the germline V gene.

In its sample, this clonotype was seen many times. The rearrangement links TRBV3-1 to TRBJ2-7; D not resolved. This CDR3 comprises 14 residues. The V end was cut by 3 bases, the J end by 0 bases, with 9 bases between. Germline V lookup: CDR1 LGHDT, CDR2 YNNKEL (reference sequence). The CDR3 here is CASSQFISSYEQYF. The CDR3 DNA follows: TGTGCCAGCAGCCAGTTTATTAGCTCCTACGAGCAGTACTTC.

This clonotype was observed at least ten times. The rearrangement uses TRBV20-1 and TRBJ2-1; 8 bases match TRBD2. CDR3 length: 13 residues. V shed 1 base and J 8 bases; nucleotides not matched to a gene: 4. Germline V lookup: CDR1 DFQATT, CDR2 SNEGSKA (reference sequence). CDR3 DNA: TGCAGTGCTAGAGCGGGAGGGCGGGATGAGCAGTTCTTC. It specifies CSARAGGRDEQFF.

V and J are TRBV6-1 and TRBJ1-6, with D perhaps matching TRBD1 (5 bases). Deletions cut 10 bases from V and 5 bases from J, with 21 bases between. Germline V lookup: CDR1 MNHNS, CDR2 SASEGT. This CDR3 comprises 16 residues. The chain's CDR3 is CATLIKPGRDNSPLHF. In DNA form, the CDR3 reads TGTGCCACCCTGATTAAACCGGGACGGGATAATTCACCCCTCCACTTT.

The chain employs TRBV7-9 and TRBJ2-3; D is uncertain. The CDR3 extends over 17 amino acids. Germline V gene sequence: CDR1 SEHNR, CDR2 FQNEAQ (reference sequence). The V gene lost 5 bases and the J gene lost 0 bases, with 18 bases spanning the gap. The chain's CDR3 is CASSPTRNSLSTDTQYF. The CDR3 region has the DNA TGTGCCAGCAGCCCGACCCGCAACAGTCTGAGCACAGATACGCAGTATTTT.

In this sample, this clonotype turned up many times. V and J are TRBV5-1 and TRBJ1-6; D gene ambiguous. This CDR3 has 14 residues. CDR1 is SGHRS, CDR2 YFSETQ, per germline. V was clipped by 0 bases and J by 9 bases, with 10 bases between them. CDR3 residues: CASSLGTVSSPLHF. The CDR3, as DNA: TGCGCCAGCAGCTTGGGGACGGTCAGTTCACCCCTCCACTTT. Supplemented by reference TRBV5-1 and TRBJ1-6, the full variable domain reads KAGVTQTPRYLIKTRGQQVTLSCSPISGHRSVSWYQQTPGQGLQFLFEYFSETQRNKGNFPGRFSGRQFSNSRSEMNVSTLELGDSALYLCASSLGTVSSPLHFGNGTRLTVT.

The chain has TRBV7-8 and TRBJ2-2; 7 positions match TRBD1. Losses at the gene ends were 5 bases for V and 5 bases for J; bases not matched to a gene: 8. Germline assignment: CDR1 SGHVS and CDR2 FQNEAQ. The CDR3 contains 15 residues. The CDR3 nucleotides are TGTGCCAGCAGCCCATTGGGACAGTCAACCGGGGAGCTGTTTTTT. Translation: CASSPLGQSTGELFF.

This clonotype has at least ten counts. The chain carries TRBV12-3 or TRBV12-4 and TRBJ1-1; the D is unclear. With 3 bases removed from V and 1 base from J, the gap between germline ends came to 9 bases. This CDR3 has 14 residues. In nucleotides, the CDR3 is TGTGCCAGCAGTTTTCGTCAAAGGAACACTGAAGCTTTCTTT. The encoded protein is CASSFRQRNTEAFF.

The genes are TRBV2 and TRBJ2-2; tentatively, D is TRBD2 (6 bases). CDR1 is SNHLY, CDR2 FYNNEI, per germline. Deletions cut 8 bases from V and 3 bases from J, with 7 bases between. The CDR3 runs 12 residues. Here the CDR3 reads CASGGDTGELFF. The CDR3 DNA reads as TGTGCCAGCGGCGGGGACACCGGGGAGCTGTTTTTT.

Ten or more counts support this clonotype. This chain joins TRBV7-9 and TRBJ1-1; D gene unclear. Germline V CDR1 and CDR2: SEHNR, FQNEAQ (reference sequence). The ends were cut back, 0 bases at V and 8 bases at J, with 13 bases in the middle. The CDR3 is 14 residues long. The CDR3 is CASSLAYSFSEAFF. CDR3 DNA: TGTGCCAGCAGCTTAGCGTATAGCTTTAGCGAAGCTTTCTTT.

A few counts support this clonotype. With a much larger clone just one base away, this may be a read error. The chain combines TRBV2 with TRBJ2-7; D remains ambiguous. Trimming took 1 base from V and 6 from J, leaving 7 bases between them. The CDR3 is 12 residues long. Germline-derived CDR1 and CDR2 are SNHLY and FYNNEI. The CDR3 nucleotides are TGTGCCAGCAGTGAAGATGCTAGCGAGCAGTACTTC. Amino acids: CASSEDASEQYF.

This clonotype was seen only a few times. This chain connects TRBV6-1 to TRBJ1-2, with D perhaps TRBD1 (5 bases). CDR3 length equals 16 residues. V was pared by 5 bases and J by 2 bases, with 18 bases between. Germline V CDR1 and CDR2: MNHNS, SASEGT. CDR3: CASSSWVGTANYGYTF. Here the CDR3 DNA reads TGTGCCAGCAGTTCATGGGTAGGGACGGCCAACTATGGCTACACCTTC.

As for this clonotype: A read error may account for a junction end that differs from germline. This chain joins TRBV20-1 and TRBJ2-7; 7 nucleotides line up with TRBD1. Per germline, CDR1 DFQATT and CDR2 SNEGSKA (reference sequence). The CDR3 has 11 residues. This CDR3 is CSARQGYERYF. CDR3 coding DNA: TGCAGTGCAAGACAGGGCTACGAGCGGTACTTC.

In this sample, this clonotype turned up many times. The V call is TRBV3-1, the J call TRBJ1-6, with 7 nucleotides matching TRBD1. Germline-derived CDR1 and CDR2 are LGHDT and YNNKEL (reference sequence). This CDR3 contains 16 residues. J was trimmed by 6 bases and V by 0 bases; bases with no gene match: 5. The CDR3 protein is CASSQEAGGGNSPLHF. CDR3 bases: TGTGCCAGCAGCCAAGAGGCAGGGGGAGGTAATTCACCCCTCCACTTT.

Concerning this clonotype itself: This may be a read error, as it is one base from a much larger clone. This chain links TRBV4-2 with TRBJ2-1, with 7 bases fitting TRBD1. The end of the DNA is better explained by TRBJ2-7, so the J call may be wrong. Germline V CDR1 and CDR2: LGHNA, YNFKEQ. This CDR3 has 16 residues. The CDR3 DNA reads TGTGCCAGCAGCTTGGATGTGACAGGGAGTTACAATGAGCAGTACTTC. This sequence encodes CASSLDVTGSYNEQYF.

In the case of this clonotype: This clone may be a read error of a much larger clone one base away. V usage is TRBV6-1 and J usage is TRBJ2-7; 9 bases agree with TRBD1. The CDR3 has 15 residues. The V gene's germline CDR1 is MNHNS and CDR2 SASEGT. The CDR3 spells CACSRGQGSPYEQYF. DNA of the CDR3: TGTGCCTGCAGCCGAGGACAGGGGTCCCCCTACGAGCAGTACTTC.

The rearrangement links TRBV27 to TRBJ2-7, with TRBD2 matching 12 bases. CDR3 length: 16 residues. Germline-derived CDR1 and CDR2 are MNHEY and SMNVEV (reference sequence). The V gene end was trimmed by 6 bases and the J gene end by 3 bases; junction bases not matched to a gene: 9. This chain's CDR3 is CASRSRLAGGLYEQYF. The CDR3 region has the DNA TGTGCCAGCAGATCCCGCCTAGCGGGAGGGCTCTACGAGCAGTACTTC.

This clonotype was counted between two and nine times. This chain connects TRBV29-1 to TRBJ2-7; TRBD1 is a possible D gene (5 bases). The CDR3 covers 13 residues. Germline CDR1 SQVTM, CDR2 ANQGSEA. V lost 7 bases and J lost 2, with 15 bases in between. Here the CDR3 reads CSATPTATYEQYF. As DNA, the CDR3 is TGCAGCGCTACCCCGACAGCCACCTACGAGCAGTACTTC.

In this sample, this clonotype turned up a few times. The chain joins TRBV3-1 to TRBJ1-2; D may be TRBD1 (6 bases). Trimming took 4 bases from V and 3 from J, leaving 9 bases between them. The germline gives CDR1 LGHDT, CDR2 YNNKEL (reference sequence). CDR3 length: 13 amino acids. CDR3 DNA sequence: TGTGCCAGCAGCCCTGGGACATACTATGGCTACACCTTC. Translated: CASSPGTYYGYTF.

This clonotype was seen repeatedly, ten times or more. The chain carries TRBV12-3 or TRBV12-4 and TRBJ1-5, with D uncertain. CDR3 length equals 14 residues. V lost 6 bases to trimming and J lost 6 bases, with 15 bases between them. The DNA of the CDR3 is TGTGCCAGCAGCCTCGCAAACCTTGGTCAGCCCCAGCATTTT. Its protein product is CASSLANLGQPQHF.

This sequence joins TRBV28 and TRBJ1-6; 9 bases align to TRBD1. The germline CDR1 and CDR2 sequences are MDHEN and SYDVKM. V lost 5 bases to trimming and J lost 7 bases; unmatched junction nucleotides: 6. This CDR3 contains 15 residues. DNA of the CDR3: TGTGCCAGCAGTGGGGGGGACAGGGCAAATTCACCCCTCCACTTT. This sequence encodes CASSGGDRANSPLHF.

This clonotype appeared many times. The chain uses TRBV20-1 and TRBJ2-1, with 9 bases aligning to TRBD1. V gave up 0 bases and J gave up 7 bases; unmatched junction bases: 7. The CDR3 totals 15 residues. CDR1 is DFQATT and CDR2 is SNEGSKA in the germline V gene (reference sequence). CDR3 nucleotide sequence: TGCAGTGCTAGAGATCCAGCGGGGACAGGGAATGAGCAGTTCTTC. Translation gives CSARDPAGTGNEQFF.

This CDR3 is CASSSSGGGYNEQFF. The CDR3 nucleotides are TGTGCCAGCAGCTCTAGCGGGGGGGGTTACAATGAGCAGTTCTTC. The chain combines TRBV7-9 with TRBJ2-1; TRBD2 aligns across 12 bases. This CDR3 has 15 amino acids. Germline V gives CDR1 SEHNR, CDR2 FQNEAQ (reference sequence). Trimming cost V 4 bases and J 4 bases; bases outside gene matches: 2.

This clonotype was seen a handful of times. The CDR3 loop is CASSPGGQGADTQYF. As DNA, the CDR3 is TGCGCCAGCAGCCCCGGGGGACAGGGGGCGGATACGCAGTATTTT. The chain carries TRBV5-1 and TRBJ2-3; 12 bases map to TRBD1. This CDR3 contains 15 residues. V was clipped by 4 bases and J by 6 bases; unmatched bases: 6. Germline loops: CDR1 SGHRS, CDR2 YFSETQ.

The chain recombines TRBV28 with TRBJ2-3; D may be TRBD1 (5 bases). V lost 3 bases and J lost 6, with 16 bases in between. The CDR3 sequence is 15 residues long. Germline values: CDR1 MDHEN, CDR2 SYDVKM. The CDR3 bases are TGTGCCAGCAGTTTCTGGGCAGGGCAGGTCGATACGCAGTATTTT. It encodes CASSFWAGQVDTQYF.

This clonotype has at least ten counts. This chain uses TRBV4-3 with TRBJ2-7, with D possibly TRBD1 on 6 matching bases. Germline lookup yields CDR1 LGHNA and CDR2 YSLEER. The V end lost 3 bases, the J end lost 3 bases, and 12 bases lay between the germline ends. The CDR3 spans 14 residues. The CDR3, as DNA: TGCGCCAGCAGCCAGGATACAGGGATCTACGAGCAGTACTTC. Translated: CASSQDTGIYEQYF.

This chain links TRBV2 with TRBJ1-5, with 9 bases matching TRBD1. Trimming removed 5 bases from V and 4 bases from J; junction bases left unmatched: 6. CDR3 length: 15 residues. Germline values: CDR1 SNHLY, CDR2 FYNNEI. The CDR3 loop is CASSLPGTGNQPQHF. The CDR3 DNA reads as TGTGCCAGCAGTCTTCCGGGGACAGGGAATCAGCCCCAGCATTTT. Full variable domain (outside the CDR3, taken from reference TRBV2 and TRBJ1-5): EPEVTQTPSHQVTQMGQEVILRCVPISNHLYFYWYRQILGQKVEFLVSFYNNEISEKSEIFDDQFSVERPDGSNFTLKIRSTKLEDSAMYFCASSLPGTGNQPQHFGDGTRLSIL.

At least ten counts were recorded for this clonotype. The V and J genes are TRBV14 and TRBJ2-7; no firm D call. Per germline, CDR1 SGHDN and CDR2 FVKESK. This CDR3 contains 14 residues. Trimming left V 4 bases short and J 0 bases short, with 10 bases between. The CDR3 protein is CASSPSAHSYEQYF. For the CDR3, the DNA is TGTGCCAGCAGCCCCTCAGCTCACTCCTACGAGCAGTACTTC.